This T cell receptor beta chain is drawn from a study of graft-versus-host responses after intestinal transplantation. Turning to the study itself: Grafts were multivisceral, liver-intestinal, or isolated intestinal. Each patient got anti-thymocyte globulin induction, then tacrolimus and steroids for around three years.

The V and J ends lost 1 base and 0 bases respectively, with 6 bases between them. Germline values: CDR1 MNHNY, CDR2 SVGAGI (reference sequence). This CDR3 has 14 residues. Points from the study as a whole: Within the allografts of patients who had graft-donor T cell macrochimerism, graft-versus-host to host-versus-graft clonal ratios were high. Recipient-marrow GvH clones were detected, some having first appeared in ileum or blood.

Measured with immunoSEQ multiplex PCR; TCRdb has only the in-frame clones, and not every one. The table has some 150,000 clones, around 90% seen once. To note about this clone: What it binds is unknown.

This material consisted of unstimulated CD4+ T cells sorted from spleen or lymph node cells, taken before intestinal transplant. The chain has TRBV6-6 and TRBJ1-1; D not certain. This clonotype was sampled from a human donor who received an intestinal transplant. CDR3 loop: CASSYFGMNTEAFF. CDR3 coding DNA: TGTGCCAGCAGTTACTTTGGCATGAACACTGAAGCTTTCTTT.